The following is a T cell receptor beta chain sequence with its context. Its antigen is not identified. The authors reverse transcribed all of the isolated RNA, so sequencing captured expressed TCRB transcripts. Assay used: immunoSEQ multiplex PCR; TCRdb lists only in-frame clones, some missing. The data show more than 300,000 clones, roughly 16% seen once. These data come from a study of beta chain features in type 1 diabetes. General observations from the study: Moderate yet significant TCRB CDR3 shortening was seen in Type 1 diabetes patients in all four CD4+ subsets.

CDR1 is LGHNA and CDR2 is YSLEER in the germline V gene. CDR3 length: 15 residues. J gave up 2 bases and V 4 bases, and 6 bases lay outside the gene matches. The TCR comes from a woman aged 18-29 years in good health. This sequence joins TRBV4-3 and TRBJ2-3, with TRBD2 matching 7 bases. Sequenced sample: naive CD4+ T cells from blood. CDR3 DNA: TGCGCCAGCAGCCTCGTGGGGACTACCACAGATACGCAGTATTTT. This translates into CASSLVGTTTDTQYF.